What follows are 23 T cell receptor beta chains derived from one specimen sequenced in a study of beta chain features in type 1 diabetes. The authors reverse transcribed all of the isolated RNA, so sequencing captured expressed TCRB transcripts. Here immunoSEQ multiplex PCR was the method, and the copy in TCRdb shows in-frame clones only, minus some. This sample has about 220,000 clones, with roughly a tenth found just once. The specimen sequenced was central memory CD4+ T cells from blood. The receptors originated from a man between 18 and 29 years old in good health.

In its sample, this clone was seen a few times. The chain is built from TRBV6-1 and TRBJ1-4; D not resolved. Trimming took 7 bases from V and 6 from J, leaving 15 bases between them. Germline V lookup: CDR1 MNHNS, CDR2 SASEGT. This CDR3 contains 14 residues. Written as DNA, the CDR3 is TGTGCCAGCACCAGGCGAAGTCTGGATGAAAAACTGTTTTTT. This translates into CASTRRSLDEKLFF.

This clone was counted ten times or more. The gene calls are TRBV7-2 and TRBJ2-3, with 7 bases aligning to TRBD2. Germline V gene sequence: CDR1 SGHTA, CDR2 FQGNSA. The CDR3 sequence is 14 residues long. After removal of 6 bases from V and 2 bases from J, the junction contained 5 bases not matched to a gene. In DNA, the CDR3 is TGTGCCAGCAGTCCTAGCGGCCTCACAGATACGCAGTATTTT. This encodes CASSPSGLTDTQYF.

Many counts were recorded for this clone. The rearrangement uses TRBV30 and TRBJ1-2, with D hard to call. The CDR3 contains 13 residues. Germline values: CDR1 GTSNPN, CDR2 SVGIG (reference sequence). The V gene lost 1 base and the J gene lost 5 bases, with 11 bases spanning the gap. CDR3 nucleotides: TGTGCCTGGAGTGCCCCGCTACTTTATGGCTACACCTTC. It translates to CAWSAPLLYGYTF. The variable domain in full, completed from reference TRBV30 and TRBJ1-2, reads SQTIHQWPATLVQPVGSPLSLECTVEGTSNPNLYWYRQAAGRGLQLLFYSVGIGQISSEVPQNLSASRPQDRQFILSSKKLLLSDSGFYLCAWSAPLLYGYTFGSGTRLTVV.

The chain's CDR3 is CAWSGGSAKNIQYF. The CDR3 nucleotides read TGTGCCTGGAGTGGAGGGTCGGCCAAAAACATTCAGTACTTC. The V call is TRBV30, the J call TRBJ2-4; a possible D gene is TRBD2 (5 bases). The CDR3 is 14 residues long. Germline values: CDR1 GTSNPN, CDR2 SVGIG (reference sequence). Trimming took 1 base from V and 1 from J, leaving 8 bases between them.

This clone has more than one count but fewer than ten. The gene calls are TRBV5-1 and TRBJ2-1; 7 bases are a match to TRBD1. The CDR3 loop spans 16 amino acids. Germline V CDR1 and CDR2: SGHRS, YFSETQ. V was pared by 0 bases and J by 4 bases, with 7 bases of the junction left unmatched. CDR3 region: CASSLGGSQGYNEQFF. CDR3 coding DNA: TGCGCCAGCAGCTTGGGAGGGTCACAGGGGTACAATGAGCAGTTCTTC. Variable domain in full (rest from reference TRBV5-1 and TRBJ2-1): KAGVTQTPRYLIKTRGQQVTLSCSPISGHRSVSWYQQTPGQGLQFLFEYFSETQRNKGNFPGRFSGRQFSNSRSEMNVSTLELGDSALYLCASSLGGSQGYNEQFFGPGTRLTVL.

CDR3 in amino acids: CASSQDRVNNEQFF. CDR3 in DNA: TGTGCCAGCAGCCAGGACAGGGTGAACAATGAGCAGTTCTTC. The gene calls are TRBV7-3 and TRBJ2-1; 8 bases fit TRBD1. The V and J ends lost 5 bases and 5 bases, in that order; junction bases with no gene match: 5. The length of the CDR3 is 14 residues. Germline V gene lookup returns CDR1 SGHTA and CDR2 FQGTGA.

This clone was observed a handful of times. The rearrangement joins TRBV11-2 to TRBJ2-5; TRBD1 matches 7 bases. Near its end, the DNA agrees better with TRBJ2-7, so the J call may be wrong. This CDR3 spans 14 amino acids. CDR1 and CDR2 (germline): SGHAT, FQNNGV. The CDR3 DNA sequence: TGTGCCAGCAGCTTAGTCGGGACAGCTCGCGAGCAGTACTTC. Its translation is CASSLVGTAREQYF.

This clone showed up many times. V is TRBV30 and J is TRBJ2-6; maybe TRBD2 (5 bases). Germline CDR1 GTSNPN, CDR2 SVGIG (reference sequence). The V end was cut by 2 bases, the J end by 0 bases, with 5 bases between. The CDR3 contains 14 residues. The DNA of the CDR3 is TGTGCCTGGAGTCGGGACTCTGGGGCCAACGTCCTGACTTTC. It codes for CAWSRDSGANVLTF. The variable domain in full, completed from reference TRBV30 and TRBJ2-6, reads SQTIHQWPATLVQPVGSPLSLECTVEGTSNPNLYWYRQAAGRGLQLLFYSVGIGQISSEVPQNLSASRPQDRQFILSSKKLLLSDSGFYLCAWSRDSGANVLTFGAGSRLTVL.

The chain is built from TRBV4-3 and TRBJ2-4; D possibly corresponds to TRBD1 (6 bases). Germline CDR1 LGHNA, CDR2 YSLEER. V lost 0 bases to trimming and J lost 7 bases, with 16 bases between them. The CDR3 consists of 16 residues. The CDR3 nucleotides read TGCGCCAGCAGCCAAGAAGGGGGATACCTTACGAACATTCAGTACTTC. Protein sequence: CASSQEGGYLTNIQYF.

This clone showed up just a few times. V usage is TRBV5-1 and J usage is TRBJ2-1, with TRBD2 matching 11 bases. This CDR3 is built from 15 residues. Germline trimming cut 3 bases from V and 4 bases from J; bases unmatched to any gene: 3. CDR1 and CDR2 from the germline V gene are SGHRS and YFSETQ. CDR3 coding DNA: TGCGCCAGCAGCTCAAGACTAGCGGGGTACAATGAGCAGTTCTTC. Its translation: CASSSRLAGYNEQFF.

As concerns this clone: One base separates it from a far larger clone, so it is likely a read error. At the DNA level, this CDR3 is encoded by other sequences in the same sample as well. V usage is TRBV4-1 and J usage is TRBJ1-2; D gene ambiguous. Per germline, CDR1 MGHRA and CDR2 YSYEKL. This CDR3 spans 13 amino acids. Trimming cost V 4 bases and J 8 bases, with 14 bases left between them. In DNA, the CDR3 is TGCGCCAGCAGCCCCATCGCGACGGGGGGCTACACCTTC. Translation gives CASSPIATGGYTF.

This clone was seen at least ten times. V and J are TRBV28 and TRBJ2-1, with 7 bases matching TRBD1. Germline loops: CDR1 MDHEN, CDR2 SYDVKM. J gave up 9 bases and V 5 bases, and 13 bases lay outside the gene matches. This CDR3 contains 15 residues. This CDR3 reads CASSTRGQEPFEQFF. CDR3 coding DNA: TGTGCCAGCAGTACCCGCGGACAGGAGCCCTTTGAGCAGTTCTTC.

In this sample, this clone turned up a few times. This chain connects TRBV30 to TRBJ2-7, with D unclear. Germline lookup yields CDR1 GTSNPN and CDR2 SVGIG (reference sequence). V lost 1 base to trimming and J lost 3 bases, with 4 bases between them. This CDR3 spans 11 amino acids. CDR3 amino acids: CAWSEDYEQYF. The CDR3 DNA reads TGTGCCTGGAGTGAGGACTACGAGCAGTACTTC.

The chain carries TRBV15 and TRBJ2-7; 8 bases align to TRBD1. There are 15 residues in the CDR3. Trimming took 0 bases from V and 7 from J; bases not matched to a gene: 8. The germline CDR1 and CDR2 sequences are LNHNV and YYDKDF (reference sequence). CDR3 protein: CATSRDRQGAEEQYF. CDR3 DNA sequence: TGTGCCACCAGCAGAGATCGGCAGGGGGCTGAGGAGCAGTACTTC.

CDR3 residues: CASSPISGRAYEQFF. The CDR3 nucleotides are TGTGCCAGCAGCCCAATTAGCGGGAGGGCCTATGAGCAGTTCTTC. The chain is built from TRBV9 and TRBJ2-1, with 11 positions matching TRBD2. CDR3 length equals 15 residues. V lost 4 bases to trimming and J lost 8 bases; unmatched junction nucleotides: 8. Germline V gives CDR1 SGDLS, CDR2 YYNGEE.

Many counts were recorded for this clone. The chain has TRBV4-3 and TRBJ2-7, with D perhaps being TRBD1 or TRBD2 (6 bases each). The V gene's germline CDR1 is LGHNA and CDR2 YSLEER. Trimming removed 3 bases at V and 4 bases at J, with 10 bases between. The length of the CDR3 is 13 residues. This chain's CDR3 is CASSHGGGYEQYF. In DNA form, the CDR3 reads TGCGCCAGCAGCCACGGGGGCGGTTACGAGCAGTACTTC.

This clone was seen a handful of times. The gene calls are TRBV28 and TRBJ2-3; TRBD1 is a possible D gene (6 bases). The CDR3 consists of 13 residues. The germline gives CDR1 MDHEN, CDR2 SYDVKM. V was pared by 6 bases and J by 2 bases, with 9 bases between. CDR3 region: CASRDSTTDTQYF. CDR3 sequence (DNA): TGTGCCAGCAGGGACAGTACCACAGATACGCAGTATTTT.

This clone turned up a few times. The V call is TRBV14, the J call TRBJ2-3; perhaps TRBD1 as D (6 bases). This CDR3 contains 15 residues. V was trimmed by 4 bases and J by 3 bases, leaving 14 bases between them. The germline V gene has CDR1 SGHDN and CDR2 FVKESK. The CDR3 nucleotides are TGTGCCAGCAGCCGCCCACAGGGAGCTACAGATACGCAGTATTTT. Residues: CASSRPQGATDTQYF.

The gene calls are TRBV9 and TRBJ1-1, with D possibly being TRBD1 (5 bases). The V gene lost 6 bases and the J gene lost 8 bases, with 20 bases spanning the gap. The CDR3 contains 14 residues. Germline V CDR1 and CDR2: SGDLS, YYNGEE. The CDR3 sequence: CASTPGWEWREAFF. The CDR3 DNA follows: TGTGCCAGCACCCCAGGGTGGGAGTGGAGGGAAGCTTTCTTT. The full variable domain, rest sourced from reference TRBV9 and TRBJ1-1, is DSGVTQTPKHLITATGQRVTLRCSPRSGDLSVYWYQQSLDQGLQFLIQYYNGEERAKGNILERFSAQQFPDLHSELNLSSLELGDSALYFCASTPGWEWREAFFGQGTRLTVV.

At least ten counts were recorded for this clone. The chain couples TRBV10-2 to TRBJ2-1; no definite D call. The V end was cut by 2 bases, the J end by 3 bases, with 8 bases between. The CDR3 contains 14 residues. The germline V gene encodes CDR1 WSHSY and CDR2 SAAADI. Here the CDR3 reads CASSEVANYNEQFF. In DNA form, the CDR3 reads TGCGCCAGCAGTGAGGTGGCTAACTACAATGAGCAGTTCTTC.

Only a few counts were recorded for this clone. V gene TRBV4-2 combines with J gene TRBJ2-7; 10 nucleotides align to TRBD1. CDR3 length equals 15 residues. Germline V gene sequence: CDR1 LGHNA, CDR2 YNFKEQ. V shed 2 bases, J shed 5 bases, and the junction held 6 bases outside the gene matches. This CDR3 is CASSQQTGGFNEQYF. CDR3 bases: TGTGCCAGCAGCCAACAGACAGGGGGCTTCAACGAGCAGTACTTC.

The V and J genes are TRBV9 and TRBJ1-5, with 7 positions matching TRBD1. CDR1 and CDR2 (germline): SGDLS, YYNGEE. With 1 base clipped from V and 5 bases from J, the junction kept 3 bases outside the gene matches. This CDR3 has 14 amino acids. The CDR3, as DNA: TGTGCCAGCAGCGTACAGGGGGGCGATCAGCCCCAGCATTTT. Translated: CASSVQGGDQPQHF.

This clone was counted many times. The rearrangement links TRBV10-3 to TRBJ2-3; D ambiguous. CDR1 and CDR2 from the germline V gene are ENHRY and SYGVKD. This CDR3 region has 12 residues. V shed 0 bases and J shed 6 bases, with 4 bases lying between them. The CDR3 DNA sequence: TGTGCCATCAGTGAGTCTAGGGATACGCAGTATTTT. Translating gives CAISESRDTQYF.